The 15 T cell receptor beta chains below come from one sample, sequenced in a study of regulatory T cells in long-lasting Graves disease. Sample time point: persistent/refractory GD, antithyroid drugs over 5 years with positive TRAb. Making the TCR library involved RNA that had been extracted from PBMCs. Construction of the TCR beta libraries employed iRepertoire HTBI primers in conjunction with Arm-PCR of CDR3 regions. TCRdb re-analysed the multiplex PCR reads in MiXCR, keeping a single row per CDR3 protein. The sample has a few hundred thousand distinct CDR3 sequences, 23% seen once. Sequencing used peripheral blood mononuclear cells (PBMCs), obtained when the disease was refractory, from a patient treated with antithyroid drugs. Source of these receptors: a female donor with Graves disease.

The gene calls are TRBV29-1 and TRBJ1-1; D gene uncertain. V was pared by 5 bases and J by 5 bases, with 15 bases between. Looked up from germline, CDR1 is SQVTM and CDR2 is ANQGSEA. This CDR3 comprises 13 residues. The CDR3 loop is CSVQTGIWTEAFF. As DNA, the CDR3 is TGCAGCGTTCAGACGGGGATTTGGACTGAAGCTTTCTTT.

This clonotype was seen a handful of times. V and J are TRBV10-3 and TRBJ2-1; 10 bases line up with TRBD2. This CDR3 is built from 15 residues. J gave up 10 bases and V 0 bases, and 6 bases lay outside the gene matches. Germline assignment: CDR1 ENHRY and CDR2 SYGVKD. The CDR3 nucleotides read TGTGCCATCAGTGAGTCGGGAGCGGGAGGGATAGAGCAGTTCTTC. Translating it yields CAISESGAGGIEQFF.

CDR3 in amino acids: CATSETHSYEQYF. CDR3 nucleotide sequence: TGTGCCACCAGTGAGACTCACTCCTACGAGCAGTACTTC. V and J are TRBV15 and TRBJ2-7; D is undetermined. Germline V lookup: CDR1 LNHNV, CDR2 YYDKDF (reference sequence). The CDR3 has 13 residues. V was cut by 6 bases and J by 0 bases, with 9 bases left in between. The complete variable domain, with remaining parts taken from reference TRBV15 and TRBJ2-7, reads DAMVIQNPRYQVTQFGKPVTLSCSQTLNHNVMYWYQQKSSQAPKLLFHYYDKDFNNEADTPDNFQSRRPNTSFCFLDIRSPGLGDTAMYLCATSETHSYEQYFGPGTRLTVT.

The V call is TRBV30, the J call TRBJ1-5; 8 positions match TRBD1. The germline V gene has CDR1 GTSNPN and CDR2 SVGIG (reference sequence). V gave up 4 bases and J gave up 1 base; unmatched junction bases: 6. This CDR3 has 15 amino acids. CDR3 in amino acids: CAWNRGISSNQPQHF. CDR3 bases: TGTGCCTGGAACAGGGGGATTTCGAGCAATCAGCCCCAGCATTTT. The entire variable domain, with the rest obtained from reference TRBV30 and TRBJ1-5, is as follows: SQTIHQWPATLVQPVGSPLSLECTVEGTSNPNLYWYRQAAGRGLQLLFYSVGIGQISSEVPQNLSASRPQDRQFILSSKKLLLSDSGFYLCAWNRGISSNQPQHFGDGTRLSIL.

V usage is TRBV30 and J usage is TRBJ2-2; 8 bases agree with TRBD1. The CDR3 contains 14 residues. V dropped 3 bases and J dropped 6; count of bases not matched to a gene: 6. CDR1 is GTSNPN, CDR2 SVGIG, per germline (reference sequence). The CDR3 region has the DNA TGTGCCTGGAGGGGCAGGGGGCGACCCGGGGAGCTGTTTTTT. Its translation is CAWRGRGRPGELFF.

At least ten counts were recorded for this clonotype. This sequence joins TRBV15 and TRBJ1-1; TRBD1 agrees at 7 bases. Germline V gene lookup returns CDR1 LNHNV and CDR2 YYDKDF (reference sequence). Trimming removed 0 bases from V and 3 bases from J; junction bases left unmatched: 4. CDR3 length: 15 amino acids. DNA for the CDR3: TGTGCCACCAGCAGAGAGGGGGGACAGCACACTGAAGCTTTCTTT. Residues: CATSREGGQHTEAFF.

The V call is TRBV2, the J call TRBJ1-2; TRBD1 aligns across 12 bases. Germline CDR1 reads SNHLY; CDR2 reads FYNNEI. The CDR3 is 14 residues long. J was trimmed by 4 bases and V by 6 bases; bases with no gene match: 3. This chain's CDR3 is CASRGDRGLYGYTF. The CDR3 coding sequence is TGTGCCAGCAGGGGGGACAGGGGGCTCTATGGCTACACCTTC.

The rearrangement joins TRBV4-1 to TRBJ1-1; D ambiguous. This CDR3 region has 14 residues. Trimming cost V 3 bases and J 1 base, with 9 bases left between them. The germline gives CDR1 MGHRA, CDR2 YSYEKL. The CDR3 coding sequence is TGCGCCAGCAGCCAGCTCGGGTGGAACACTGAAGCTTTCTTT. Translating gives CASSQLGWNTEAFF.

This clonotype was detected many times. V gene TRBV2 combines with J gene TRBJ2-5; D is unresolved. Germline lookup yields CDR1 SNHLY and CDR2 FYNNEI. The CDR3 extends over 11 amino acids. Trimming left V 3 bases short and J 5 bases short, with 4 bases between. The CDR3 nucleotides are TGTGCCAGCAGTGAGTCGGAGACCCAGTACTTC. Residues: CASSESETQYF.

This clonotype was observed a few times. This rearrangement joins TRBV6-1 to TRBJ2-7; TRBD1 or TRBD2 may be the D gene (6 bases each). Germline V gene sequence: CDR1 MNHNS, CDR2 SASEGT. V lost 9 bases and J 5 bases, leaving 23 bases between the germline ends. There are 15 residues in the CDR3. CDR3 in DNA: TGTGCCAGTCACCTCGACTTATCGGGGGCACACGAGCAGTACTTC. Protein sequence: CASHLDLSGAHEQYF.

The sample holds many counts of this clonotype. The chain couples TRBV28 to TRBJ1-2; D uncertain. The CDR3 is 11 residues long. Trimming shortened V by 3 bases and J by 5 bases, and 4 bases separated the two germline ends. Per the germline V gene, CDR1 is MDHEN and CDR2 is SYDVKM. CDR3 in DNA: TGTGCCAGCAGTTTGGAGTATGGCTACACCTTC. It yields the protein CASSLEYGYTF.

This chain uses TRBV2 with TRBJ2-7; 7 bases match TRBD1. Germline assignment: CDR1 SNHLY and CDR2 FYNNEI. V trimming: 6 bases; J trimming: 8 bases; junction bases outside the gene matches: 4. This CDR3 is built from 11 residues. The CDR3 is CASRSTGQQYF. Written as DNA, the CDR3 is TGTGCCAGCAGATCGACAGGGCAGCAGTACTTC.

This clonotype has at least ten counts. The chain employs TRBV28 and TRBJ1-1; D is unresolved. This CDR3 is built from 14 residues. Germline CDR1 reads MDHEN; CDR2 reads SYDVKM. Trimming took 2 bases from V and 4 from J, leaving 11 bases between them. CDR3 sequence: CASSLMGGTTEAFF. CDR3 nucleotide sequence: TGTGCCAGCAGTTTAATGGGAGGCACCACTGAAGCTTTCTTT.

This clonotype was counted many times. The chain employs TRBV28 and TRBJ1-3, with TRBD1 identical over 9 bases. V shed 2 bases, J shed 2 bases, and the junction held 10 bases outside the gene matches. CDR1 MDHEN and CDR2 SYDVKM come from the germline V gene. This CDR3 is built from 18 residues. The CDR3 is CASSLALGQGGAGNTIYF. CDR3 bases: TGTGCCAGCAGTTTAGCGTTGGGACAGGGAGGCGCTGGAAACACCATATATTTT.

This clonotype was found a few times. The chain joins TRBV11-2 to TRBJ2-2, with D maybe TRBD2 (6 bases). The length of the CDR3 is 16 residues. Germline assignment: CDR1 SGHAT and CDR2 FQNNGV. Trimming shortened V by 8 bases and J by 4 bases, and 20 bases separated the two germline ends. Here the CDR3 reads CASRLVFAEGTGELFF. In DNA, the CDR3 is TGTGCCAGCCGCCTTGTTTTCGCGGAGGGCACCGGGGAGCTGTTTTTT.